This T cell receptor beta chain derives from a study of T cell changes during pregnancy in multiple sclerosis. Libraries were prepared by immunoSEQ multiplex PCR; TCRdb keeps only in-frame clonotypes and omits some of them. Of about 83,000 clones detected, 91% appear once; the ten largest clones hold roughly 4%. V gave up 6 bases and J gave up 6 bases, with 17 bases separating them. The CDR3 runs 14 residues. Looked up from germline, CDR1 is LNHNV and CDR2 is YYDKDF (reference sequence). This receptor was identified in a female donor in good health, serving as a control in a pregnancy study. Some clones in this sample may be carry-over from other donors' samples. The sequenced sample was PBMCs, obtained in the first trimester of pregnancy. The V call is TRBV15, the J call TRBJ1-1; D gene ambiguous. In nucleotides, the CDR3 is TGTGCCACCAGGAAGGACTATACCCCCTCTGAAGCTTTCTTT. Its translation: CATRKDYTPSEAFF.